What follows are 14 T cell receptor beta chains derived from one specimen sequenced in a study of blood T cell repertoires in COVID-19. TCRdb keeps only in-frame clones here, not all; method: immunoSEQ multiplex PCR. In the table there are 130,000 to 150,000 clones, around 84% of which are singletons. Sequenced input: peripheral blood. These receptors all stem from a human donor with acute or convalescent COVID-19. The donor label of this sample is uncertain.

The V call is TRBV19, the J call TRBJ1-6, with 12 bases lining up with TRBD1. The ends lost 4 bases at V and 3 bases at J; junction bases unmatched: 10. Germline V gene lookup returns CDR1 LNHDA and CDR2 SQIVND (reference sequence). The length of the CDR3 is 19 residues. CDR3 in amino acids: CASSRSPGTGGFYNSPLHF. CDR3 DNA sequence: TGTGCCAGTAGTAGAAGCCCCGGGACAGGGGGCTTCTATAATTCACCCCTCCACTTT.

The rearrangement uses TRBV6-6 and TRBJ2-1, with 11 nucleotides matching TRBD2. CDR3 length: 15 residues. Germline V gives CDR1 MNHNY, CDR2 SVGAGI (reference sequence). Trimming at V came to 4 bases and at J to 8 bases, leaving 7 bases not matched to a gene. CDR3: CASSSLAGGRDEQFF. The CDR3 DNA sequence: TGTGCCAGCAGTTCTCTAGCGGGGGGCAGGGATGAGCAGTTCTTC.

Here the CDR3 DNA reads TGTGCCTGGACCCTGGGGGCGAGGGGGAACACTGAAGCTTTCTTT. It specifies CAWTLGARGNTEAFF. The chain links TRBV30 to TRBJ1-1, with D possibly matching TRBD1 (6 bases). CDR3 size: 15 residues. Per the germline V gene, CDR1 is GTSNPN and CDR2 is SVGIG (reference sequence). V lost 4 bases to trimming and J lost 1 base, with 16 bases between them.

The V call is TRBV3-1 (or the pseudogene TRBV3-2), the J call TRBJ2-7; 8 nucleotides agree with TRBD1. Germline V CDR1 and CDR2: LGHDT, YNNKEL (reference sequence). The CDR3 has 16 residues. V shed 1 base and J 3 bases; nucleotides not matched to a gene: 8. CDR3 coding DNA: TGTGCCAGCAGCCAAGGGATACGGACAGGGCACTACGAGCAGTACTTC. Translation: CASSQGIRTGHYEQYF.

The rearrangement uses TRBV3-1 (or the pseudogene TRBV3-2) and TRBJ1-2, with TRBD1 as a possible D gene (5 bases). Per germline, CDR1 LGHDT and CDR2 YNNKEL (reference sequence). V dropped 0 bases and J dropped 3 bases, with 14 bases sitting between them. The CDR3 covers 16 residues. DNA for the CDR3: TGTGCCAGCAGCCAAGATCTGACAGCCACTTACTATGGCTACACCTTC. Its protein product is CASSQDLTATYYGYTF.

The chain has TRBV30 and TRBJ2-3; the match to TRBD2 covers 8 bases. There are 11 residues in the CDR3. V lost 2 bases and J lost 14; bases outside the gene matches: 6. Looked up from germline, CDR1 is GTSNPN and CDR2 is SVGIG (reference sequence). DNA for the CDR3: TGTGCCTGGAGTCACGCGGGAGGACGGTATTTT. It codes for CAWSHAGGRYF.

This chain connects TRBV7-8 to TRBJ2-1; 7 positions match TRBD1. The CDR3 spans 17 residues. From germline, CDR1 is SGHVS and CDR2 FQNEAQ. Trimming removed 5 bases from V and 4 bases from J; junction bases left unmatched: 14. The CDR3 DNA sequence: TGTGCCAGCAGCCTCACCCCGGGACAGCCAAAATACAATGAGCAGTTCTTC. Amino acids: CASSLTPGQPKYNEQFF. Full variable domain (outside the CDR3, taken from reference TRBV7-8 and TRBJ2-1): GAGVSQSPRYKVAKRGQDVALRCDPISGHVSLFWYQQALGQGPEFLTYFQNEAQLDKSGLPSDRFFAERPEGSVSTLKIQRTQQEDSAVYLCASSLTPGQPKYNEQFFGPGTRLTVL.

The chain employs TRBV18 and TRBJ2-7; 12 nucleotides line up with TRBD1. Germline assignment: CDR1 KGHSH and CDR2 LQKENI. J lost 6 bases, V lost 6 bases, and 6 bases had no gene match. The CDR3 is made up of 14 amino acids. CDR3 sequence: CASSRDRGQAEQYV. CDR3 DNA: TGTGCCAGCTCGCGGGACAGGGGGCAGGCCGAGCAGTACGTC.

V gene TRBV29-1 combines with J gene TRBJ1-2; D possibly corresponds to TRBD1 (5 bases). Germline V gene data show CDR1 as SQVTM and CDR2 as ANQGSEA. V was clipped by 5 bases and J by 5 bases, with 18 bases between them. The CDR3 sequence is 14 residues long. Written as DNA, the CDR3 is TGCAGCGTTCTAAGGGAGGGGTCTCGGTATGGCTACACCTTC. Its protein is CSVLREGSRYGYTF.

The V call is TRBV6-5, the J call TRBJ2-2; D call uncertain. Per the germline V gene, CDR1 is MNHEY and CDR2 is SVGAGI. This CDR3 is 15 amino acids long. V was trimmed by 6 bases and J by 0 bases, leaving 11 bases between them. CDR3 amino acids: CASRYQVPNTGELFF. CDR3 in DNA: TGTGCCAGCAGGTACCAGGTTCCGAACACCGGGGAGCTGTTTTTT.

The chain recombines TRBV3-1 (or the pseudogene TRBV3-2) with TRBJ1-4; TRBD1 matches at 7 bases. Germline values: CDR1 LGHDT, CDR2 YNNKEL (reference sequence). This CDR3 is built from 17 residues. With V trimmed by 7 bases and J by 8 bases, 19 bases remained unmatched. CDR3 nucleotides: TGTGCCAGCACGGGGTCGGGACAGCTAGACCGTATCGAAAAACTGTTTTTT. It encodes CASTGSGQLDRIEKLFF.

This chain joins TRBV30 and TRBJ1-1; possible D gene TRBD1, 6 bases. The CDR3 spans 13 residues. With 3 bases removed from V and 1 base from J, the gap between germline ends came to 9 bases. Looked up from germline, CDR1 is GTSNPN and CDR2 is SVGIG (reference sequence). Written as DNA, the CDR3 is TGTGCCTGGAGCGAACAGGGGAACACTGAAGCTTTCTTT. This translates into CAWSEQGNTEAFF.

This clone was recorded a few times. The CDR3 DNA reads as TGTGCCAGCAGCCATTCCGGGACACCGGAAGCTTTCTTT. It encodes CASSHSGTPEAFF. This chain links TRBV7-2 with TRBJ1-1; tentative D call: TRBD1 (6 bases). Trimming stripped 5 bases from V and 8 bases from J, with 15 bases between. The germline CDR1 and CDR2 sequences are SGHTA and FQGNSA. The CDR3 loop spans 13 amino acids.

This rearrangement joins TRBV9 to TRBJ2-7; 10 bases match TRBD1. The CDR3 extends over 14 amino acids. Trimming cost V 3 bases and J 4 bases; bases outside gene matches: 4. The germline CDR1 and CDR2 sequences are SGDLS and YYNGEE. The CDR3 here is CASSAGQGVYEQYF. CDR3 coding DNA: TGTGCCAGCAGCGCCGGACAGGGGGTGTACGAGCAGTACTTC. Drawing the rest from reference TRBV9 and TRBJ2-7, the complete variable domain is DSGVTQTPKHLITATGQRVTLRCSPRSGDLSVYWYQQSLDQGLQFLIQYYNGEERAKGNILERFSAQQFPDLHSELNLSSLELGDSALYFCASSAGQGVYEQYFGPGTRLTVT.